The 24 T cell receptor beta chains in this list originate from one sample, sequenced in a study of blood T cell repertoires in COVID-19. The table came from immunoSEQ multiplex PCR; TCRdb's copy has only in-frame clones and leaves some out. This repertoire shows approximately 92,000 clones, 82% found once; its top ten account for approximately 18%. Sequences were obtained from peripheral blood. The receptors shown here come from a man older than 75 with acute or convalescent COVID-19.

The chain carries TRBV5-4 and TRBJ2-7; no definite D call. CDR1 SGHNT and CDR2 YYREEE come from the germline V gene (reference sequence). V lost 4 bases to trimming and J lost 4 bases, with 6 bases between them. The CDR3 sequence is 11 residues long. CDR3 nucleotide sequence: TGTGCCAGCAGCAACCGGTACGAGCAGTACTTC. Its translation is CASSNRYEQYF.

This clone appeared a few times. The J gene is TRBJ1-6, the V gene TRBV6-4; 7 nucleotides match TRBD1. The CDR3 extends over 17 amino acids. Trimming at V came to 3 bases and at J to 7 bases, leaving 12 bases not matched to a gene. The germline gives CDR1 MRHNA, CDR2 SNTAGT. The CDR3 DNA follows: TGTGCCAGCAGTGAGGAGTTCCTAGGGGGCACGAATTCACCCCTCCACTTT. Amino acids: CASSEEFLGGTNSPLHF.

The chain is built from TRBV6-5 and TRBJ1-1; 7 nucleotides agree with TRBD1. Trimming removed 7 bases from V and 0 bases from J; junction bases left unmatched: 8. Germline CDR1 MNHEY, CDR2 SVGAGI. CDR3 length: 15 residues. CDR3 in amino acids: CASTRQGNMNTEAFF. In nucleotides, the CDR3 is TGTGCCAGCACCCGACAGGGAAACATGAACACTGAAGCTTTCTTT.

The V call is TRBV29-1, the J call TRBJ2-3; a possible D gene is TRBD2 (7 bases). Trimming cost V 5 bases and J 1 base, with 10 bases left between them. This CDR3 region has 13 residues. Germline CDR1 SQVTM, CDR2 ANQGSEA. CDR3 amino acids: CSVRGAGTDTQYF. CDR3 nucleotide sequence: TGCAGCGTTCGGGGGGCTGGCACAGATACGCAGTATTTT.

The chain couples TRBV9 to TRBJ2-5; tentatively, D is TRBD1 (6 bases). Trimming shortened V by 2 bases and J by 5 bases, and 16 bases separated the two germline ends. This CDR3 is 15 amino acids long. The germline V gene encodes CDR1 SGDLS and CDR2 YYNGEE. CDR3 amino acids: CASSVQQGLLETQYF. The DNA of the CDR3 is TGTGCCAGCAGCGTTCAACAGGGCCTCCTGGAGACCCAGTACTTC.

The chain links TRBV9 to TRBJ2-1; 10 positions agree with TRBD2. Germline V lookup: CDR1 SGDLS, CDR2 YYNGEE. V was clipped by 4 bases and J by 6 bases; unmatched bases: 4. The CDR3 is 14 amino acids. CDR3 sequence (DNA): TGTGCCAGCAGCCAGGGACTAGCGACCAATGAGCAGTTCTTC. It specifies CASSQGLATNEQFF.

This clone appeared once. A read error may produce the germline difference seen at one junction end. The V call is TRBV7-7, the J call TRBJ2-7; TRBD1 might be the D (5 bases). The CDR3 consists of 13 residues. Per the germline V gene, CDR1 is SSHAT and CDR2 is FNYEAQ (reference sequence). The CDR3 spells CASSLSQGYEQYF. DNA for the CDR3: TGTGCTAGCAGCTTATCCCAGGGATACGAGCAGTACTTC.

The chain joins TRBV11-2 to TRBJ2-7; the D gene is possibly TRBD1 (5 bases). Trimming took 3 bases from V and 1 from J, leaving 13 bases between them. Germline assignment: CDR1 SGHAT and CDR2 FQNNGV. This CDR3 region has 15 residues. The CDR3 DNA follows: TGTGCCAGCAGCTTCAGGGAAGTCTTATCCTACGAGCAGTACTTC. Protein sequence: CASSFREVLSYEQYF.

V and J are TRBV24-1 and TRBJ1-5; unclear D gene. The CDR3 has 14 residues. From germline, CDR1 is KGHDR and CDR2 SFDVKD. With 3 bases removed from V and 2 bases from J, the gap between germline ends came to 7 bases. The CDR3 loop is CATSDTDRNQPQHF. Here the CDR3 DNA reads TGTGCCACCAGTGATACAGATCGCAATCAGCCCCAGCATTTT.

This chain connects TRBV5-6 to TRBJ1-6; perhaps TRBD1 as D (6 bases). CDR1 and CDR2 from the germline V gene are SGHDT and YYEEEE. Trimming stripped 7 bases from V and 0 bases from J, with 14 bases between. This CDR3 is 16 amino acids long. The CDR3 DNA reads as TGTGCCAGCCACAGGGAAACAAGCTCCTATAATTCACCCCTCCACTTT. Amino acids: CASHRETSSYNSPLHF.

In this sample, this clone turned up once. The chain links TRBV6-5 to TRBJ2-2; no reliable D call. Germline-derived CDR1 and CDR2 are MNHEY and SVGAGI. V lost 5 bases and J lost 1, with 8 bases in between. The CDR3 length is 14 residues. The chain's CDR3 is CASSTQMNTGELFF. CDR3 coding DNA: TGTGCCAGCAGTACCCAGATGAACACCGGGGAGCTGTTTTTT.

CDR3 protein: CASSPVASGSNEQFF. CDR3 in DNA: TGTGCCAGCAGTCCAGTGGCTAGCGGGAGCAATGAGCAGTTCTTC. The V gene is TRBV2, the J gene TRBJ2-1; 10 nucleotides match TRBD2. The CDR3 loop spans 15 amino acids. V lost 5 bases to trimming and J lost 6 bases; unmatched junction nucleotides: 7. Germline loops: CDR1 SNHLY, CDR2 FYNNEI.

The genes are TRBV18 and TRBJ1-1; 7 positions agree with TRBD1. Germline values: CDR1 KGHSH, CDR2 LQKENI. The V and J ends lost 2 bases and 5 bases, in that order; junction bases with no gene match: 5. This CDR3 has 14 amino acids. The CDR3 loop is CASSPNPQGTEAFF. The DNA of the CDR3 is TGTGCCAGCTCACCAAATCCACAGGGGACTGAAGCTTTCTTT.

The chain links TRBV18 to TRBJ2-2, with 9 bases lining up with TRBD2. Germline V gene lookup returns CDR1 KGHSH and CDR2 LQKENI. V lost 1 base to trimming and J lost 6 bases; unmatched junction nucleotides: 9. CDR3 length equals 17 residues. The CDR3 DNA sequence: TGTGCCAGCTCACCACTAACAACTAGCGGGTCCTCCGGGGAGCTGTTTTTT. It codes for CASSPLTTSGSSGELFF.

The chain employs TRBV30 and TRBJ1-1; D call uncertain. This CDR3 region has 15 residues. CDR1 is GTSNPN and CDR2 is SVGIG in the germline V gene (reference sequence). V was cut by 2 bases and J by 7 bases, with 20 bases left in between. The CDR3 DNA reads TGTGCCTGGAGTTGGAGTTCGGTGGTCCGGGGTGAAGCTTTCTTT. It translates to CAWSWSSVVRGEAFF.

The genes are TRBV7-9 and TRBJ1-6; D gene unclear. V was trimmed by 4 bases and J by 10 bases, leaving 11 bases between them. Germline assignment: CDR1 SEHNR and CDR2 FQNEAQ (reference sequence). The CDR3 covers 13 residues. The chain's CDR3 is CASSSSPISPLHF. The CDR3 nucleotides are TGTGCCAGCAGCTCGAGCCCGATCTCACCCCTCCACTTT.

A single count supports this clone. This sequence joins TRBV5-1 and TRBJ2-7; 9 positions agree with TRBD1. The CDR3 loop spans 14 amino acids. V lost 4 bases and J lost 0; bases outside the gene matches: 2. CDR1 and CDR2 from the germline V gene are SGHRS and YFSETQ. Here the CDR3 DNA reads TGCGCCAGCAGCGGGACAGGGAGCTCCTACGAGCAGTACTTC. This codes for CASSGTGSSYEQYF. Variable domain in full (rest from reference TRBV5-1 and TRBJ2-7): KAGVTQTPRYLIKTRGQQVTLSCSPISGHRSVSWYQQTPGQGLQFLFEYFSETQRNKGNFPGRFSGRQFSNSRSEMNVSTLELGDSALYLCASSGTGSSYEQYFGPGTRLTVT.

This chain connects TRBV12-3 or TRBV12-4 to TRBJ2-3; no firm D call. CDR3 length equals 11 residues. Trimming pared 6 bases from V and 2 bases from J, leaving 3 bases between. CDR3 residues: CASRLTDTQYF. The CDR3 DNA reads as TGTGCCAGCAGACTCACAGATACGCAGTATTTT.

The J gene is TRBJ1-1, the V gene TRBV7-9; 8 nucleotides line up with TRBD1. CDR1 and CDR2 (germline): SEHNR, FQNEAQ (reference sequence). The length of the CDR3 is 13 residues. V trimming: 5 bases; J trimming: 7 bases; junction bases outside the gene matches: 6. CDR3 DNA: TGTGCCAGCAGCGGATGGGACAGGCGTGAAGCTTTCTTT. Amino acids: CASSGWDRREAFF.

A single count supports this clone. V gene TRBV5-1 combines with J gene TRBJ2-2; no definite D call. Per the germline V gene, CDR1 is SGHRS and CDR2 is YFSETQ. Deletions cut 1 base from V and 7 bases from J, with 5 bases between. CDR3 length equals 12 residues. The CDR3 nucleotides read TGCGCCAGCAGCTTGCAGGTCGGGGAGCTGTTTTTT. This sequence encodes CASSLQVGELFF.

V gene TRBV14 combines with J gene TRBJ1-1; no clear D gene. Germline V CDR1 and CDR2: SGHDN, FVKESK. V was clipped by 0 bases and J by 10 bases, with 3 bases between them. The CDR3 runs to 10 residues. The CDR3 sequence is CASSQDRAFF. The CDR3 DNA follows: TGTGCCAGCAGCCAAGATCGAGCTTTCTTT. The entire variable domain, with the rest obtained from reference TRBV14 and TRBJ1-1, is as follows: EAGVTQFPSHSVIEKGQTVTLRCDPISGHDNLYWYRRVMGKEIKFLLHFVKESKQDESGMPNNRFLAERTGGTYSTLKVQPAELEDSGVYFCASSQDRAFFGQGTRLTVV.

This chain links TRBV24-1 with TRBJ2-5, with D tentatively TRBD1 (6 bases). V gave up 9 bases and J gave up 3 bases, with 13 bases separating them. CDR3 size: 13 residues. CDR1 and CDR2 from the germline V gene are KGHDR and SFDVKD. DNA of the CDR3: TGTGCCACCTCCCGGGACAACAAAGAGACCCAGTACTTC. Translating it yields CATSRDNKETQYF.

This clone was seen a few times. V gene TRBV7-8 combines with J gene TRBJ2-3; 8 bases are a match to TRBD2. Germline lookup yields CDR1 SGHVS and CDR2 FQNEAQ. The V segment lost 10 bases and the J segment 6 bases; nucleotides outside the gene matches: 15. This CDR3 contains 15 residues. CDR3: CANSAWTSTMDTQYF. CDR3 sequence (DNA): TGTGCCAACTCCGCCTGGACTAGCACCATGGATACGCAGTATTTT.

J is TRBJ2-2 and V is TRBV9; D is undetermined. Looked up from germline, CDR1 is SGDLS and CDR2 is YYNGEE. The CDR3 spans 15 residues. V was trimmed by 2 bases and J by 3 bases, leaving 11 bases between them. The CDR3 spells CASSVALTYTGELFF. CDR3 nucleotide sequence: TGTGCCAGCAGCGTCGCACTAACCTACACCGGGGAGCTGTTTTTT.